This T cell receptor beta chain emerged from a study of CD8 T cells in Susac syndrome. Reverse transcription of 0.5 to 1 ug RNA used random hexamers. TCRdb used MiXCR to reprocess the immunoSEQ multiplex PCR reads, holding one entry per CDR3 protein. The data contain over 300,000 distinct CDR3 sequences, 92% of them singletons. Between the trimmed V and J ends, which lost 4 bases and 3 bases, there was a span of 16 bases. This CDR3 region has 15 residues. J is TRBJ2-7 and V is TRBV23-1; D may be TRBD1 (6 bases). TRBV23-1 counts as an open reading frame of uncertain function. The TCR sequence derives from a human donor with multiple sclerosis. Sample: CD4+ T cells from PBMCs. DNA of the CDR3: TGCGCCAGCAGTCTCAATTCGGGACACCACTACGAGCAGTACTTC. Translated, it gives CASSLNSGHHYEQYF.